The entry below describes one TCR beta chain. Its specificity is not known. Healthy donors had no documented immune events, such as infections, while sampled. This entry belongs to a study of identifying expanded T cells in peripheral blood. Findings and limits, study-wide: Differentially abundant clones: 0.95 to 1.5 between replicates, about 15 at 2 to 3 weeks, approximately 18 at four. Clone count variance between approximately 2-week samples rose with total template count.

Produced via immunoSEQ multiplex PCR; TCRdb's table is partial and in-frame only. The sample has approximately 100,000 clones; 85% to 90% are singletons. The sample consisted of blood. The receptor's source is a person aged 18 to 75 in good health.

CDR3 region: CASSPLGGTIGKLFF. In DNA form, the CDR3 reads TGTGCCAGCAGCCCCCTCGGGGGTACGATCGGAAAACTGTTTTTT. The J gene is TRBJ1-4, the V gene TRBV7-6, with a possible D match to TRBD1 (5 bases). The V end lost 5 bases, the J end lost 10 bases, and 20 bases lay between the germline ends. The V gene's germline CDR1 is SGHVS and CDR2 FNYEAQ. The CDR3 sequence is 15 residues long.